This T cell receptor beta chain stems from a study of CD8 T cells in Susac syndrome. The authors carried out high-throughput sequencing of TCR beta. They applied it to CD8+ and CD4+ T cells obtained from blood. The multiple sclerosis controls consisted of treatment-naive patients with relapsing-remitting disease, either stable or active. This clonotype was seen a single time. The V end was cut by 5 bases, the J end by 1 base, with 14 bases between. The CDR3 is 15 residues long. Random hexamers were used to reverse transcribe roughly 0.5 to 1 ug of RNA. The authors amplified TCR beta CDR3 across 54 Vbeta and 13 Jbeta using immunoSEQ multiplex PCR. From the immunoSEQ multiplex PCR reads, TCRdb called clonotypes with MiXCR, one entry per CDR3 protein. The table includes 150,000 to 200,000 distinct CDR3 sequences, roughly 95% detected once.

This sequence originates from a human donor with multiple sclerosis. The V call is TRBV12-3 or TRBV12-4, the J call TRBJ2-5; possibly TRBD2 for D (5 bases). The sequenced sample consisted of CD4+ T cells from PBMCs. CDR3 region: CASSLSRGLQETQYF. The CDR3 DNA sequence: TGTGCCAGCAGTCTGTCCCGCGGGCTCCAAGAGACCCAGTACTTC.